This T cell receptor (beta chain) was identified in a study of cytomegalovirus exposure and HLA in healthy donors. Study summary: Of the donors genotyped, approximately 400 in all, 81% fell in the Caucasian-associated ancestry cluster. Study observations and caveats: Only CMV serostatus was available as immune exposure information. Presence/absence comparisons presumed near-even sequencing depth among donors.

The PCR ran on 60 Vbeta and 13 Jbeta primers. Repertoires were generated with immunoSEQ multiplex PCR, while TCRdb's copy carries only in-frame clones and drops some. The repertoire holds roughly 80,000 clones, with more than 50% as singletons. This CDR3 region has 19 residues. This clone has more than one count but fewer than ten. Its antigen remains unknown. The chain combines TRBV21-1 with TRBJ2-6; the table's D call, TRBD2, was not checked against the DNA. TRBV21-1 is a documented pseudogene. The clonotype originates from a male donor in good health and CMV-seropositive. Sequencing used PBMCs. CDR3 sequence: CAYRFGGAALRQGANVLTF. The CDR3 bases are TGTGCCTACCGTTTTGGAGGGGCGGCCCTCCGGCAGGGGGCCAACGTCCTGACTTTC.